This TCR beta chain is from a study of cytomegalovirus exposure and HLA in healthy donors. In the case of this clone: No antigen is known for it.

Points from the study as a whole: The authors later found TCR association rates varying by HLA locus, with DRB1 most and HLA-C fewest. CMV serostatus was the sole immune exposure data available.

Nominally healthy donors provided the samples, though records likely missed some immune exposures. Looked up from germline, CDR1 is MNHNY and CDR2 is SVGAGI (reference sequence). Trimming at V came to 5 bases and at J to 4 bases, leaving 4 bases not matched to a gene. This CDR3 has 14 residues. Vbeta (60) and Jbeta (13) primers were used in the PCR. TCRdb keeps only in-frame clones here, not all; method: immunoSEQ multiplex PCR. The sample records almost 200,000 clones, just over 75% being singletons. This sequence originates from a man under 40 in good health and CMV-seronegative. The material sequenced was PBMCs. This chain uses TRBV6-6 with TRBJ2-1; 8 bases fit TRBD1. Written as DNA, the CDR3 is TGTGCCAGCAGTCCTGGACAGGGTTACAATGAGCAGTTCTTC. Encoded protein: CASSPGQGYNEQFF.